This is a list of T cell receptor beta chains from one sample in a study of cytomegalovirus exposure and HLA in healthy donors. TCRdb keeps only in-frame clones here, not all; method: immunoSEQ multiplex PCR. The sample has about 140,000 clones, around 76% seen once. Sequenced material: PBMCs. These receptors were collected from a man aged 18 to 30 in good health and CMV-seronegative. The conserved cysteine and the conserved F or W are not part of the CDR3 here. The order of the fields is J gene, V gene, CDR3 protein.

J: TRBJ2-5
V: TRBV9
CDR3: ASSPRVTGLEETQY

J: TRBJ2-5
V: TRBV7-3
CDR3: ASSPQGQVETQY

J: TRBJ2-7
V: TRBV7-9
CDR3: ASSSGTGGMYEQY

J: TRBJ1-1
V: TRBV7-9
CDR3: ASSLREYTEAF

J: TRBJ2-2
V: TRBV5-6
CDR3: ASSLPGFTGELF

J: TRBJ1-6
V: TRBV4-2
CDR3: ASSPEDSQNSPLH

J: TRBJ2-1
V: TRBV27
CDR3: ASSPHKAGGLLNEQF

J: TRBJ1-1
V: TRBV5-1
CDR3: ASSLFPVNTEAF

J: TRBJ1-5
V: TRBV6-1
CDR3: ASGGQRNQPQH

J: TRBJ1-6
V: TRBV19
CDR3: ASSIGAGVNNSPLH

J: TRBJ1-5
V: TRBV21-1
CDR3: ASSKVVREQYSNQPQH

J: TRBJ2-3
V: TRBV7-8
CDR3: ASSLGTGDYSTDTQY

J: TRBJ1-2
V: TRBV6-5
CDR3: ASSYFGGDYGYT

J: TRBJ2-5
V: TRBV2
CDR3: ASSESEGGLLQETQY

J: TRBJ2-6
V: TRBV7-9
CDR3: ASSHTTGFAGANVLT

J: TRBJ1-2
V: TRBV19
CDR3: ASSIVSKGQYGYT

J: TRBJ1-2
V: TRBV13
CDR3: ASSLERGFYGYT

J: TRBJ1-1
V: TRBV5-8
CDR3: ASSLRTGVENTEAF

J: TRBJ2-7
V: TRBV29-1
CDR3: SVGDFTGEQY

J: TRBJ2-3
V: TRBV9
CDR3: ASSAGTSGTDTQY

J: TRBJ2-3
V: TRBV10-3
CDR3: AISERGDSPTDTQY

J: TRBJ1-4
V: TRBV9
CDR3: ASSLTGDYLPNEKLF

J: TRBJ2-1
V: TRBV28
CDR3: ASSPPQGGQF

J: TRBJ2-2
V: TRBV27
CDR3: ASSPLTGGSIRGTGELF

J: TRBJ2-5
V: TRBV5-6
CDR3: ASSLGQGAETRY

J: TRBJ1-2
V: TRBV19
CDR3: ASSVIGQGTYGYT

J: TRBJ2-2
V: TRBV5-1
CDR3: ASSSSGAGELF

J: TRBJ1-1
V: TRBV5-6
CDR3: ASSLGTMAAEAF

J: TRBJ2-3
V: TRBV7-3
CDR3: ASSSTSLPTDTQY

J: TRBJ2-2
V: TRBV27
CDR3: ASSLSGLTYGGELF

J: TRBJ2-7
V: TRBV6-5
CDR3: ASTHMGGNYEQY

J: TRBJ1-1
V: TRBV5-1
CDR3: ASSFMGQGNTEAF

J: TRBJ1-4
V: TRBV6-5
CDR3: ASSPQGVVEKLF

J: TRBJ1-5
V: TRBV6-5
CDR3: ASSYSAGGGQPQH

J: TRBJ1-1
V: TRBV11-2
CDR3: ASSLKGYGSTEAF

J: TRBJ1-1
V: TRBV7-9
CDR3: ASSPRTVNTEAF

J: TRBJ2-7
V: TRBV11-3
CDR3: ASSPGKTRTYEQY

J: TRBJ2-3
V: TRBV7-2
CDR3: ASSTGTPLY

J: TRBJ1-5
V: TRBV4-1
CDR3: AGSQGDRGNQPQH

J: TRBJ2-7
V: TRBV6-5
CDR3: ASSYYQGEQY

J: TRBJ2-3
V: TRBV2
CDR3: ASKAASGTDTQY

J: TRBJ2-5
V: TRBV5-1
CDR3: ASSSYGTAQETQY

J: TRBJ2-1
V: TRBV5-1
CDR3: ASSSIGQAYNEQF